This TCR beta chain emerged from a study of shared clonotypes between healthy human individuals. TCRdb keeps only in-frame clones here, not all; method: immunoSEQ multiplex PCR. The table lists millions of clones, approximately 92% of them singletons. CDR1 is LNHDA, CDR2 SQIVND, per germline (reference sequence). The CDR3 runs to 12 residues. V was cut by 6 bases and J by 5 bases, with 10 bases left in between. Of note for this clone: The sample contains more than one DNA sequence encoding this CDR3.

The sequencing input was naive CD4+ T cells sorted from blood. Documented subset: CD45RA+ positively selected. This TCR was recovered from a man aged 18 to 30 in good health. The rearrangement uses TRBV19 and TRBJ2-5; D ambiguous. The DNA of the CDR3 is TGTGCCAGTAGCCCCGTGGGGGAGACCCAGTACTTC. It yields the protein CASSPVGETQYF.